The next 26 T cell receptor beta chains were all read from a single sample in a study of T cells in Graves' hyperthyroidism and ophthalmopathy. Regions amplified from RNA transcripts were the TCR beta CDR3 regions. Initially, a first-round RT-PCR of the TCR CDR3 employed the HTBI primer set. TCRdb re-called the multiplex PCR reads through MiXCR, storing one row per CDR3 protein. This table holds 730,000 or so distinct CDR3 sequences, around a sixth found once. Sequenced material: blood. The receptors were gathered from a woman aged 45-65 years with Graves' hyperthyroidism that later progressed to Graves' ophthalmopathy.

CDR3 sequence: CAWSTGTGNSYEQYF. In DNA, the CDR3 is TGTGCCTGGAGTACTGGGACAGGAAACTCGTACGAGCAGTACTTC. The chain carries TRBV30 and TRBJ2-7; 8 bases are shared with TRBD1. This CDR3 comprises 15 residues. CDR1 and CDR2 (germline): GTSNPN, SVGIG (reference sequence). V lost 2 bases to trimming and J lost 4 bases; unmatched junction nucleotides: 10.

This rearrangement joins TRBV19 to TRBJ2-1, with D tentatively TRBD1 or TRBD2 (5 bases each). The CDR3 sequence is 14 residues long. Germline V lookup: CDR1 LNHDA, CDR2 SQIVND (reference sequence). V lost 5 bases, J lost 8 bases, and 16 bases lay in between. CDR3 nucleotide sequence: TGTGCCAGTAGTCCCCCGGGACCTCTCGATGAGCAGTTCTTC. This codes for CASSPPGPLDEQFF. The variable domain in full, completed from reference TRBV19 and TRBJ2-1, reads DGGITQSPKYLFRKEGQNVTLSCEQNLNHDAMYWYRQDPGQGLRLIYYSQIVNDFQKGDIAEGYSVSREKKESFPLTVTSAQKNPTAFYLCASSPPGPLDEQFFGPGTRLTVL.

The table lists this clonotype with a few counts. This chain uses TRBV3-1 with TRBJ2-4; 12 nucleotides agree with TRBD2. Germline V gives CDR1 LGHDT, CDR2 YNNKEL (reference sequence). This CDR3 spans 14 amino acids. J gave up 15 bases and V 1 base, and 7 bases lay outside the gene matches. The CDR3 here is CASSQALAGGPLYF. The CDR3, as DNA: TGTGCCAGCAGCCAAGCACTAGCGGGGGGTCCTTTGTACTTC.

This clonotype has at least ten counts. The rearrangement links TRBV3-1 to TRBJ1-1; tentative D call: TRBD1 (6 bases). Trimming shortened V by 4 bases and J by 6 bases, and 12 bases separated the two germline ends. The CDR3 runs 13 residues. Germline lookup yields CDR1 LGHDT and CDR2 YNNKEL (reference sequence). This CDR3 is CASSPQGTPEAFF. The CDR3 DNA sequence: TGTGCCAGCAGCCCCCAGGGGACCCCTGAAGCTTTCTTT.

In its sample, this clonotype was seen many times. V usage is TRBV5-1 and J usage is TRBJ2-2; D might be TRBD2 (5 bases). This CDR3 is 14 amino acids long. V shed 4 bases and J shed 6 bases, with 13 bases lying between them. CDR1 is SGHRS, CDR2 YFSETQ, per germline. The CDR3 sequence: CASSLEGGAGELFF. The CDR3 nucleotides read TGCGCCAGCAGCCTGGAAGGAGGAGCCGGGGAGCTGTTTTTT.

This clonotype was detected many times. This sequence joins TRBV7-3 and TRBJ2-2; TRBD2 matches 9 bases. From germline, CDR1 is SGHTA and CDR2 FQGTGA. Losses at the gene ends were 2 bases for V and 0 bases for J; bases not matched to a gene: 7. This CDR3 is built from 18 residues. This chain's CDR3 is CASSLVSGGIANTGELFF. CDR3 nucleotides: TGTGCCAGCAGCTTAGTTAGCGGGGGAATCGCGAACACCGGGGAGCTGTTTTTT. Drawing the rest from reference TRBV7-3 and TRBJ2-2, the complete variable domain is GAGVSQTPSNKVTEKGKYVELRCDPISGHTALYWYRQSLGQGPEFLIYFQGTGAADDSGLPNDRFFAVRPEGSVSTLKIQRTERGDSAVYLCASSLVSGGIANTGELFFGEGSRLTVL.

This clonotype was recorded a few times. V gene TRBV5-1 combines with J gene TRBJ1-5; D gene unclear. This CDR3 is 13 amino acids long. Germline-derived CDR1 and CDR2 are SGHRS and YFSETQ. Trimming removed 2 bases at V and 6 bases at J, with 9 bases between. The CDR3 DNA sequence: TGCGCCAGCAGCTTTCAGGAAGGTCAGCCCCAGCATTTT. Translating gives CASSFQEGQPQHF.

This clonotype was seen at least ten times. The chain couples TRBV30 to TRBJ1-5, with D possibly TRBD1 on 5 matching bases. The CDR3 length is 18 residues. CDR1 is GTSNPN, CDR2 SVGIG, per germline (reference sequence). V was pared by 0 bases and J by 0 bases, with 18 bases between. The CDR3 DNA sequence: TGTGCCTGGAGTGTACGCGACAGTGGGCTCGCTAGCAATCAGCCCCAGCATTTT. Translation: CAWSVRDSGLASNQPQHF.

The chain is built from TRBV5-1 and TRBJ1-1; D is uncertain. Germline-derived CDR1 and CDR2 are SGHRS and YFSETQ. The length of the CDR3 is 14 residues. Trimming took 1 base from V and 1 from J, leaving 8 bases between them. This CDR3 reads CASSLPAGNTEAFF. In DNA form, the CDR3 reads TGCGCCAGCAGCTTGCCAGCGGGGAACACTGAAGCTTTCTTT.

The chain carries TRBV5-4 and TRBJ2-6; weak D call: TRBD2 (6 bases). The CDR3 has 17 residues. Trimming took off 0 bases at V and 2 bases at J, with 12 bases between the two ends. Germline V gives CDR1 SGHNT, CDR2 YYREEE (reference sequence). The DNA of the CDR3 is TGTGCCAGCAGCTTGGCTAGGAGGGATCCTGGGGCCAACGTCCTGACTTTC. Translating gives CASSLARRDPGANVLTF.

About this clonotype itself: This may arise from a read error, as a much more abundant clone is one base away. This chain uses TRBV30 with TRBJ1-1; D gene ambiguous. This CDR3 comprises 14 residues. Germline V gives CDR1 GTSNPN, CDR2 SVGIG (reference sequence). CDR3 sequence reads: CAWSPDGLNTEASF. The CDR3 region has the DNA TGTGCCTGGAGTCCCGACGGTTTGAACACTGAAGCTTCCTTT.

This clonotype has only a few counts. This chain connects TRBV7-9 to TRBJ1-2, with a weak D call TRBD1 (6 bases). The germline CDR1 and CDR2 sequences are SEHNR and FQNEAQ (reference sequence). Trimming removed 1 base at V and 11 bases at J, with 17 bases between. The length of the CDR3 is 14 residues. Written as DNA, the CDR3 is TGTGCCAGCAGCTTAGAGCTGGGGGCGGAGGGGTACACCTTC. Its protein is CASSLELGAEGYTF.

This clonotype showed up many times. This chain connects TRBV30 to TRBJ1-2; tentative D call: TRBD1 (6 bases). The V end was cut by 2 bases, the J end by 7 bases, with 17 bases between. Germline V gives CDR1 GTSNPN, CDR2 SVGIG (reference sequence). The CDR3 runs 14 residues. CDR3 protein: CAWSFLQGTGGYTF. The CDR3 bases are TGTGCCTGGAGTTTCCTCCAGGGGACTGGTGGCTACACCTTC.

The rearrangement links TRBV12-3 or TRBV12-4 to TRBJ2-3; TRBD2 is a possible D gene (6 bases). This CDR3 has 14 residues. The germline V and J ends were trimmed by 1 base and 5 bases, with 10 bases remaining between them. The CDR3: CASSLDTGLDTQYF. The CDR3 nucleotides read TGTGCCAGCAGTTTAGACACGGGACTAGATACGCAGTATTTT.

This clonotype has more than one count but fewer than ten. Its ends do not fully match the called genes, so a read error is possible. The chain couples TRBV11-3 to TRBJ2-2, with D possibly being TRBD1 or TRBD2 (6 bases each). Per germline, CDR1 SGHNT and CDR2 YENEEA. CDR3 length equals 14 residues. The CDR3 bases are TGTGCCAGCGGCTTATACAGGGAGGCCGGGGAGCTGCTTTTT. Translating gives CASGLYREAGELLF.

This clonotype was found many times. The rearrangement joins TRBV18 to TRBJ1-3; unclear D gene. This CDR3 comprises 14 residues. CDR1 and CDR2 from the germline V gene are KGHSH and LQKENI. The germline V and J ends were trimmed by 3 bases and 0 bases, with 6 bases remaining between them. DNA of the CDR3: TGTGCCAGCTCACCGAGTAACTCTGGAAACACCATATATTTT. Encoded protein: CASSPSNSGNTIYF. The entire variable domain, with the rest obtained from reference TRBV18 and TRBJ1-3, is as follows: NAGVMQNPRHLVRRRGQEARLRCSPMKGHSHVYWYRQLPEEGLKFMVYLQKENIIDESGMPKERFSAEFPKEGPSILRIQQVVRGDSAAYFCASSPSNSGNTIYFGEGSWLTVV.

This clonotype was counted many times. The gene calls are TRBV12-3 or TRBV12-4 and TRBJ2-5; 10 bases are a match to TRBD2. The V and J ends lost 5 bases and 0 bases, in that order; junction bases with no gene match: 6. The CDR3 has 16 amino acids. CDR3 in DNA: TGTGCCAGCAGTCCAGGACTAGCGGTGTACCAAGAGACCCAGTACTTC. It is translated as CASSPGLAVYQETQYF.

This clonotype was observed a few times. The chain carries TRBV7-8 and TRBJ1-3; maybe TRBD1 (5 bases). The CDR3 length is 17 residues. V was pared by 4 bases and J by 0 bases, with 16 bases between. Germline CDR1 SGHVS, CDR2 FQNEAQ. This chain's CDR3 is CASSSSGPTLSGNTIYF. The CDR3 bases are TGTGCCAGCAGCTCTTCGGGACCGACGCTCTCTGGAAACACCATATATTTT.

The chain links TRBV27 to TRBJ1-4, with D unclear. This CDR3 has 15 amino acids. Germline V gene data show CDR1 as MNHEY and CDR2 as SMNVEV (reference sequence). Trimming removed 3 bases from V and 0 bases from J, with 8 bases in between. The CDR3, as DNA: TGTGCCAGCAGTTTGGTCCTCGCAACTAATGAAAAACTGTTTTTT. This codes for CASSLVLATNEKLFF.

The sample holds many counts of this clonotype. The CDR3 nucleotides read TGTGCCAGCAGGCGGATCGGGGCAGATACGCAGTATTTT. The encoded protein is CASRRIGADTQYF. V usage is TRBV6-1 and J usage is TRBJ2-3; D is possibly TRBD2 (5 bases). CDR1 is MNHNS and CDR2 is SASEGT in the germline V gene. V lost 6 bases to trimming and J lost 4 bases, with 11 bases between them. The CDR3 has 13 amino acids.

This clonotype was found a few times. This chain connects TRBV19 to TRBJ1-5; 8 bases fit TRBD1. Germline values: CDR1 LNHDA, CDR2 SQIVND (reference sequence). V lost 5 bases to trimming and J lost 3 bases; unmatched junction nucleotides: 21. The CDR3 runs to 20 residues. CDR3 residues: CASSRSFRDRMGHLNQPQHF. The CDR3 bases are TGTGCCAGTAGTCGGTCCTTCCGGGACAGGATGGGGCACCTCAATCAGCCCCAGCATTTT.

V and J are TRBV2 and TRBJ1-5; possible D gene TRBD1, 5 bases. CDR3 length equals 15 residues. Germline-derived CDR1 and CDR2 are SNHLY and FYNNEI. In DNA form, the CDR3 reads TGTGCGAGCGGTAGGGAGGACAACCTGGATCAGCCCCAGCATTTT. As protein: CASGREDNLDQPQHF.

This clonotype was seen a few times. The chain uses TRBV9 and TRBJ1-5; D remains ambiguous. This CDR3 contains 15 residues. Deletions cut 0 bases from V and 2 bases from J, with 9 bases between. The germline V gene encodes CDR1 SGDLS and CDR2 YYNGEE. The CDR3 nucleotides are TGTGCCAGCAGCGTAGATGAGTATGGCAATCAGCCCCAGCATTTT. Translated, it gives CASSVDEYGNQPQHF.

This clonotype came up a few times. CDR3 residues: CSARVTITGELFF. As DNA, the CDR3 is TGCAGTGCTAGAGTTACGATTACCGGGGAGCTGTTTTTT. The chain employs TRBV20-1 and TRBJ2-2; D unresolved. The germline gives CDR1 DFQATT, CDR2 SNEGSKA (reference sequence). CDR3 length: 13 amino acids. Trimming took off 1 base at V and 5 bases at J, with 8 bases between the two ends.

Note on this clonotype: A much larger clone lies a single base off, so this may be a read error. The chain recombines TRBV2 with TRBJ2-3; TRBD2 is a possible D gene (6 bases). CDR3 size: 14 residues. Germline loops: CDR1 SNHLY, CDR2 FYNNEI. This CDR3 reads CASTLRDPTDAQYF. The CDR3 DNA is TGTGCCAGCACCTTGCGGGACCCCACAGATGCGCAGTATTTT. Combining the CDR3 with reference TRBV2 and TRBJ2-3 gives the whole variable domain EPEVTQTPSHQVTQMGQEVILRCVPISNHLYFYWYRQILGQKVEFLVSFYNNEISEKSEIFDDQFSVERPDGSNFTLKIRSTKLEDSAMYFCASTLRDPTDAQYFGPGTRLTVL.

This clonotype was counted a few times. Possible read error: a much larger clone is one base away. The chain carries TRBV18 and TRBJ2-5, with D perhaps TRBD1 or TRBD2 (5 bases each). This CDR3 has 14 residues. The germline gives CDR1 KGHSH, CDR2 LQKENI. Trimming took off 5 bases at V and 2 bases at J, with 12 bases between the two ends. Here the CDR3 DNA reads TGTGCCAGCTCAACTAGGGCAGGGCAAGAGACCCAGTACTTC. Residues: CASSTRAGQETQYF.